The T cell receptor beta chain described here comes from a study of T cells expressing NK-cell markers. The CDR3 is made up of 12 amino acids. Per germline, CDR1 MNHEY and CDR2 SMNVEV (reference sequence). Following a re-call of the 5' RACE reads, TCRdb has one entry per CDR3 protein and lacks DNA. This sample's table has around 550,000 distinct CDR3 sequences. The TCR comes from a man in his late teens or twenties in good health. Sequences were obtained from blood T cells: a sorted CD56 or NKG2C T cell subset, CD4+ or CD8+ T cells, or bulk PBMC T cells (not recorded which). This chain links TRBV27 with TRBJ1-1; TCRdb gives TRBD1 as the D gene, but with no DNA this cannot be confirmed. The CDR3 is CASNDQGRRAFF.